The T cell receptor (beta chain) described here comes from a study of control samples from healthy donors and cancer patients. V was pared by 2 bases and J by 0 bases, with 7 bases between. Germline V CDR1 and CDR2: GTSNPN, SVGIG (reference sequence). The length of the CDR3 is 13 residues. The method was immunoSEQ multiplex PCR; TCRdb's version includes in-frame clones alone and lacks a portion of them. The repertoire holds 400,000 to 450,000 clones, with around 90% as singletons. To note about this clone: Within the sample, other DNA sequences also encode this same CDR3.

Material for sequencing was PBMCs. This clonotype was sampled from a man in his forties or fifties with head and neck cancer. This chain uses TRBV30 with TRBJ1-1; D ambiguous. CDR3 amino acids: CAWSLQMNTEAFF. The CDR3 coding sequence is TGTGCCTGGAGTTTACAGATGAACACTGAAGCTTTCTTT.